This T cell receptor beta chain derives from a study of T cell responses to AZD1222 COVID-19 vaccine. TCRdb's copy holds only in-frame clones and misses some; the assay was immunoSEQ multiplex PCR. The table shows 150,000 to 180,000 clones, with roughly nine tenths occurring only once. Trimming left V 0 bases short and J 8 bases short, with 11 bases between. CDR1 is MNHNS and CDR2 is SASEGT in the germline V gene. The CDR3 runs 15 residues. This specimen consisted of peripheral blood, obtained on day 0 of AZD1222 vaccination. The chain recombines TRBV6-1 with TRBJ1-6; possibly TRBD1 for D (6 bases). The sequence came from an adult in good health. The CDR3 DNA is TGTGCCAGCAGTGAAGCGGGGGGGCTGCATTCACCCCTCCACTTT. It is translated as CASSEAGGLHSPLHF.